This T cell receptor (beta chain) was recovered during a study of identical twins. TCRdb fed the 5' RACE reads into MiXCR, producing one record per CDR3 protein. In the table there are 400,000 to 550,000 distinct CDR3 sequences, 20% to 25% of which are singletons. CDR3 length: 15 residues. Germline assignment: CDR1 LGHNA and CDR2 YSLEER. V was clipped by 2 bases and J by 0 bases, with 9 bases between them. The same specimen was also included in a second study, on T cells expressing NK-cell markers. That paper notes: From sorted CD3+CD56+NKG2C+, CD3+CD56+NKG2C- and CD3+CD56-NKG2C+ T cells came the TCR beta repertoires. The authors sequenced eight donors, of whom seven were HCMV-seropositive and one was seronegative. Sorting in several experiments was restricted by an anti-gamma-delta TCR antibody to alpha-beta TCR T cells. Dominant NKG2C+ clonotypes in five or six donors made up 1.0-7.0% of CD8+ T cells.

The sample was CD4+ T cells sorted from blood. This clonotype was sampled from a woman younger than 30 in good health. The V call is TRBV4-3, the J call TRBJ2-3; D ambiguous. CDR3 protein: CASSQLPVSTDTQYF. CDR3 bases: TGCGCCAGCAGCCAATTGCCAGTAAGCACAGATACGCAGTATTTT.